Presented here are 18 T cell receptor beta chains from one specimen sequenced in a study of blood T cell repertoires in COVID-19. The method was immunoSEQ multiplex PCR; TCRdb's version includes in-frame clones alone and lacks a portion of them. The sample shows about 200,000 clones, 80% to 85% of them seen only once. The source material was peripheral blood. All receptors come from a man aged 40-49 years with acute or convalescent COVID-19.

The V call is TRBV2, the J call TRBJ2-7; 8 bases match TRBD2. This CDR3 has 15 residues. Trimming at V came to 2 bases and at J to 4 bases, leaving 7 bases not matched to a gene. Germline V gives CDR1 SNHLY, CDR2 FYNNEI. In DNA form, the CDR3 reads TGTGCCAGCAGTGAATCTAGCGGGCGTTCTTACGAGCAGTACTTC. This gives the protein CASSESSGRSYEQYF.

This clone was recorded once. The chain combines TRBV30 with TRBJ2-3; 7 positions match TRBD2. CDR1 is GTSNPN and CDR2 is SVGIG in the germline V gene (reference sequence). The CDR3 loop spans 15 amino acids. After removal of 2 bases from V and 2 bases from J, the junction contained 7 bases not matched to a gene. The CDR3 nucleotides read TGTGCCTGGAGTCGGGCTAGCGGTAACACAGATACGCAGTATTTT. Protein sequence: CAWSRASGNTDTQYF.

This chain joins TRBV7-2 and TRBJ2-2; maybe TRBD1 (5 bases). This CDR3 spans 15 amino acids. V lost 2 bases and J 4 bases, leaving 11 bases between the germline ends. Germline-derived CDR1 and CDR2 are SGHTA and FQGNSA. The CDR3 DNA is TGTGCCAGCAGCTTAAGACAGACCTCCACCGGGGAGCTGTTTTTT. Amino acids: CASSLRQTSTGELFF. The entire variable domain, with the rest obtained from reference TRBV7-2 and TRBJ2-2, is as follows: GAGVSQSPSNKVTEKGKDVELRCDPISGHTALYWYRQSLGQGLEFLIYFQGNSAPDKSGLPSDRFSAERTGGSVSTLTIQRTQQEDSAVYLCASSLRQTSTGELFFGEGSRLTVL.

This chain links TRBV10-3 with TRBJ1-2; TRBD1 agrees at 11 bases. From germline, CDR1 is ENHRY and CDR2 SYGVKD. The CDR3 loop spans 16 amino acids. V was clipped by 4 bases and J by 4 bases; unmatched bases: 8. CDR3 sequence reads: CAISGTGGRQAYGYTF. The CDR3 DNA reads TGTGCCATCAGTGGGACAGGGGGCCGACAGGCCTATGGCTACACCTTC.

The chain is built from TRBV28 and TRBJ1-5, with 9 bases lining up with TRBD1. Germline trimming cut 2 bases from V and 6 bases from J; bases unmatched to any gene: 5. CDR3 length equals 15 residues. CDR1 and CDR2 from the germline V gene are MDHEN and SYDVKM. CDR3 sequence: CASSLEQGASQPQHF. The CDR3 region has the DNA TGTGCCAGCAGTTTAGAACAGGGGGCGAGTCAGCCCCAGCATTTT.

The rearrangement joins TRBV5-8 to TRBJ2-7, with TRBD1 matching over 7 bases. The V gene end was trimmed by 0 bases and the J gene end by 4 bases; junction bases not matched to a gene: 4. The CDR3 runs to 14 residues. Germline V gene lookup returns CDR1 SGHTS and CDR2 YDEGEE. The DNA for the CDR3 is TGTGCCAGCAGCTTGGGGACAGGCCAATACGAGCAGTACTTC. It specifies CASSLGTGQYEQYF. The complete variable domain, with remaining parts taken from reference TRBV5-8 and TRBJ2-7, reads EAGVTQSPTHLIKTRGQQATLRCSPISGHTSVYWYQQALGLGLQFLLWYDEGEERNRGNFPPRFSGRQFPNYSSELNVNALELEDSALYLCASSLGTGQYEQYFGPGTRLTVT.

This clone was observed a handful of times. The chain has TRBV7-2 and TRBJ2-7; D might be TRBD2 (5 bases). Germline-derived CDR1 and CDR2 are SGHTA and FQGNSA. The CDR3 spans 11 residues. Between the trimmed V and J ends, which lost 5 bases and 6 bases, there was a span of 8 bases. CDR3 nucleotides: TGTGCCAGCAGCCTCGGGGTCGAGCAGTACTTC. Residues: CASSLGVEQYF.

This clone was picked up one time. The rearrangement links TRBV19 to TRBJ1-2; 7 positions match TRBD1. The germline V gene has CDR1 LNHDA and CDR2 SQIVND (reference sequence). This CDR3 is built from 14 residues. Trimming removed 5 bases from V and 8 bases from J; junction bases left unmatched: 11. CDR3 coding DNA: TGTGCCAGTAGTGTACAGGGGTCGCTTTGGGGCTACACCTTC. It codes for CASSVQGSLWGYTF.

CDR3 loop: CAWSGRTSGSLYNEQFF. CDR3 in DNA: TGTGCCTGGAGTGGGAGGACTAGCGGGAGTCTATACAATGAGCAGTTCTTC. The gene calls are TRBV30 and TRBJ2-1; TRBD2 matches 13 bases. In germline, CDR1 is GTSNPN, CDR2 SVGIG (reference sequence). This CDR3 has 17 residues. Unmatched junction bases numbered 7, after V lost 1 base and J lost 4 bases.

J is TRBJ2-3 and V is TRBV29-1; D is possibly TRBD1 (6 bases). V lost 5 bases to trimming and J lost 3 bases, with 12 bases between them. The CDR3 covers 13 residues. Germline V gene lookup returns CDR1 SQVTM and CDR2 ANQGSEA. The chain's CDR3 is CSVFTGNTDTQYF. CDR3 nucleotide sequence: TGCAGCGTTTTTACAGGGAATACAGATACGCAGTATTTT.

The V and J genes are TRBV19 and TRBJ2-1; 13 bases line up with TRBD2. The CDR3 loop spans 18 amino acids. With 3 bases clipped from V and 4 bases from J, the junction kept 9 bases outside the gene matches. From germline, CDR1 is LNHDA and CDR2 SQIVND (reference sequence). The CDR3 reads CASSIGIRLAGGYNEQFF. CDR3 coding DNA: TGTGCCAGTAGTATTGGGATTAGACTAGCGGGAGGTTACAATGAGCAGTTCTTC.

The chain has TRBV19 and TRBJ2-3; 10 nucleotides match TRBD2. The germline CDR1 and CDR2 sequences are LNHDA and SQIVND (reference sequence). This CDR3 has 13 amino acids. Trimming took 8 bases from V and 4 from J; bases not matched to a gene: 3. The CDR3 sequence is CASSGLASDTQYF. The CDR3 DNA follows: TGTGCCAGTTCGGGACTAGCGTCAGATACGCAGTATTTT.

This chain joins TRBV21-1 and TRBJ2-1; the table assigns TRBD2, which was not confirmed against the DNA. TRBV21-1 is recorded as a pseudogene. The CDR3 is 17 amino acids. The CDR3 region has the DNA TGTGCCAGCAGCAAAGACCCTAGCGGGAGGGCCTACAATGAGCAGTTCTTC. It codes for CASSKDPSGRAYNEQFF.

CDR3 nucleotides: TGTGCCAGCAGCTTGCGACATCCTGGTGAGCAGTTCTTC. This codes for CASSLRHPGEQFF. The chain recombines TRBV5-8 with TRBJ2-1; D remains ambiguous. This CDR3 is built from 13 residues. The germline V gene has CDR1 SGHTS and CDR2 YDEGEE. Trimming left V 1 base short and J 9 bases short, with 11 bases between.

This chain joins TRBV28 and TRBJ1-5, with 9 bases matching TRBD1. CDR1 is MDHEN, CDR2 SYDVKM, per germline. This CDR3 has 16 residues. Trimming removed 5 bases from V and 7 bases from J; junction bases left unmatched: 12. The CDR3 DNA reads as TGTGCCAGCAGTCCGCCCGGACAGGGGTTGGGCCAGCCCCAGCATTTT. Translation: CASSPPGQGLGQPQHF.

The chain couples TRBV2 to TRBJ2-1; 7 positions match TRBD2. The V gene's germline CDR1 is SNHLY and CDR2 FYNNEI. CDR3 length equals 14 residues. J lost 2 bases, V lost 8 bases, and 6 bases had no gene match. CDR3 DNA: TGTGCCAGCTGGTTCGGGACTACCTACAATGAGCAGTTCTTC. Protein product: CASWFGTTYNEQFF.

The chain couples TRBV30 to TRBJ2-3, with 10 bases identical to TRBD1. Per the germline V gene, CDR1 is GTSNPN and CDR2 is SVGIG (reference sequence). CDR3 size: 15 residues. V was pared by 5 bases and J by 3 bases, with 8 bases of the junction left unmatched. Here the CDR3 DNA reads TGTGCCTGGGGCCCGGGGACAGGGGCGACAGATACGCAGTATTTT. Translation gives CAWGPGTGATDTQYF.

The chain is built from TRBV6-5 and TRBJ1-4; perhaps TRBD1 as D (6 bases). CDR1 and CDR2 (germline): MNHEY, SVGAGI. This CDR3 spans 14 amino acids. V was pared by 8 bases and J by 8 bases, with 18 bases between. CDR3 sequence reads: CASSRTAYGEKLFF. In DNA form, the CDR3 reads TGTGCCAGCTCCCGGACAGCGTATGGAGAAAAACTGTTTTTT.